This TCR beta chain was profiled in a study of vaccination and CD4 T cells after COVID-19. Across the study: Two-dose vaccination with either BNT162b2 or mRNA-1273 was given to participants.

Sequenced with the Oncomine TCR Beta short-read assay was DNA taken from cultured CD4+ T cells. TCRdb recomputed calls from the PCR reads with MiXCR, one row per CDR3 protein. The sample has about 19,000 distinct CDR3 sequences; approximately 38% are singletons. The V end lost 3 bases, the J end lost 4 bases, and 13 bases lay between the germline ends. The CDR3 runs to 15 residues. Per the germline V gene, CDR1 is LNHDA and CDR2 is SQIVND (reference sequence). Treatment reported: 10-day PBMC culture with coronavirus spike peptide pools or control peptides (ViraFEST assay). Using peptide pools, antigen-specific T cells were expanded in ViraFEST before TCRs were sequenced. Days 3 and 7 saw half the medium replaced with fresh IL-2 medium. As to this clonotype: Its antigen is as yet unknown.

This TCR was recovered from a human donor with COVID-19. Sequencing was carried out using cultured CD4+ T cells from blood. This sequence joins TRBV19 and TRBJ1-3; perhaps TRBD1 as D (6 bases). The CDR3 bases are TGTGCCAGTAGTATGGGGGGGGCGCGCGGAAACACCATATATTTT. It specifies CASSMGGARGNTIYF.